This T cell receptor beta chain was documented in a study of T-cell reconstitution after alpha-beta-depleted transplantation in children. This clonotype came up many times. TCRbeta library preparation incorporated unique molecular identifiers. TCRdb processed the PCR reads anew with MiXCR; each CDR3 protein has one entry. The repertoire consists of about 400,000 distinct CDR3 sequences, with approximately 12% occurring once and the leading ten covering 3.5% to 4.5%. CDR1 and CDR2 (germline): SGHRS, YFSETQ. CDR3 length equals 15 residues. V lost 2 bases, J lost 5 bases, and 5 bases stayed unmatched. V is TRBV5-1 and J is TRBJ2-5, with 11 bases that match TRBD1. Source: PBMCs, taken from the stem cell graft. The sequence derives from a human donor who donated a stem cell graft to a child with Fanconi anemia. The CDR3, as DNA: TGCGCCAGCAGCTTCGGACAGGGGGCGGAGGAGACCCAGTACTTC. Protein sequence: CASSFGQGAEETQYF.